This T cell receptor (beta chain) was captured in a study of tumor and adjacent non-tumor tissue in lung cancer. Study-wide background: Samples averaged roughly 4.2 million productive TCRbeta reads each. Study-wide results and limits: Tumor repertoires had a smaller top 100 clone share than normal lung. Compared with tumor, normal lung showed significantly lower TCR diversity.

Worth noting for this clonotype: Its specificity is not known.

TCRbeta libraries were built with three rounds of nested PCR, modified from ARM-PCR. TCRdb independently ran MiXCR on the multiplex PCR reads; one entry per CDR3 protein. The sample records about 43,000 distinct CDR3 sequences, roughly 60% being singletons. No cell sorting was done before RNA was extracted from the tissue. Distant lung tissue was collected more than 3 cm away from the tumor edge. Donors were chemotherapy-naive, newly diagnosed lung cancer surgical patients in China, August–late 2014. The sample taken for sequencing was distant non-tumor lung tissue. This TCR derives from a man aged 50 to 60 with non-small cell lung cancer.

The CDR3 here is CAWCHQRGRQFF. DNA for the CDR3: TGTGCCTGGTGTCACCAGCGGGGGAGACAGTTCTTC. The chain joins TRBV30 to TRBJ2-1, with 8 nucleotides matching TRBD2. The CDR3 has 12 amino acids. The V gene's germline CDR1 is GTSNPN and CDR2 SVGIG (reference sequence). The junction had 10 bases not matched to a gene; V was cut back by 5 bases and J by 13 bases.